This paragraph covers one T cell receptor (beta chain) sequence. Antigen specificity is unknown. This specimen comes from a study of OX40 agonist ivuxolimab in advanced cancers. As for the study in general: The dose of intravenous ivuxolimab that patients received every 2 weeks ranged from 0.01 to 10 mg/kg. Notes on the study in general: Researchers did not determine the expanded peripheral T cells' antigen specificity.

TCRdb's copy holds only in-frame clones and misses some; the assay was immunoSEQ multiplex PCR. The table includes 70,000 or so clones, about 82% detected once. Germline V gives CDR1 SGHVS, CDR2 FNYEAQ. The V segment lost 1 base and the J segment 1 base; nucleotides outside the gene matches: 8. The CDR3 is made up of 17 amino acids. The sample in question was CD4+ or CD8+ T cells sorted from blood, obtained in a trial of the OX40 agonist ivuxolimab. The clonotype was recovered from an adult with an advanced solid tumor such as melanoma, head and neck, liver or kidney cancer. This chain joins TRBV7-6 and TRBJ2-5; 8 nucleotides agree with TRBD2. The CDR3 DNA follows: TGTGCCAGCAGCTTAGAGGTAGCGGGGTCATTCCAAGAGACCCAGTACTTC. Translating gives CASSLEVAGSFQETQYF.